The next 28 T cell receptor beta chains were all read from a single sample in a study of blood T cell repertoires in COVID-19. Profiling relied on immunoSEQ multiplex PCR, and the TCRdb table lists in-frame clones only, not all of them. The sample records 200,000 to 250,000 clones, over 75% being singletons. Sequencing used PBMCs or T cells enriched from blood (not recorded which). The source of these receptors is a woman aged 55-75 years who had recovered from COVID-19.

This clone is a singleton in its sample. The chain links TRBV10-3 to TRBJ2-3; 11 positions match TRBD2. Germline lookup yields CDR1 ENHRY and CDR2 SYGVKD. The CDR3 spans 16 residues. With V trimmed by 3 bases and J by 0 bases, 2 bases remained unmatched. The DNA of the CDR3 is TGTGCCATCAGTGATTGGACTAGCGGGAGCACAGATACGCAGTATTTT. This gives the protein CAISDWTSGSTDTQYF.

This clone was seen a handful of times. The CDR3 sequence: CASRSTAGAGDVNEQFF. The CDR3 DNA sequence: TGTGCCAGCAGGTCTACCGCCGGGGCGGGAGATGTCAATGAGCAGTTCTTC. The chain couples TRBV5-4 to TRBJ2-1; 7 nucleotides agree with TRBD2. Germline V CDR1 and CDR2: SGHNT, YYREEE (reference sequence). CDR3 length: 17 amino acids. J was trimmed by 6 bases and V by 5 bases; bases with no gene match: 17.

The V call is TRBV6-5, the J call TRBJ1-1; 8 positions match TRBD1. V lost 11 bases and J lost 6; bases outside the gene matches: 11. Germline V CDR1 and CDR2: MNHEY, SVGAGI. The CDR3 is made up of 13 amino acids. The CDR3 spells CACFGQGAPEAFF. The CDR3 nucleotides are TGTGCCTGTTTTGGACAGGGAGCCCCTGAAGCTTTCTTT.

This chain connects TRBV11-2 to TRBJ1-4; D possibly corresponds to TRBD1 (5 bases). This CDR3 has 13 residues. V gave up 5 bases and J gave up 8 bases, with 12 bases separating them. CDR1 SGHAT and CDR2 FQNNGV come from the germline V gene. Here the CDR3 reads CASSTMRGEKLFF. CDR3 sequence (DNA): TGTGCCAGCAGCACTATGCGGGGGGAAAAACTGTTTTTT.

This chain joins TRBV27 and TRBJ2-2; no definite D call. Between the trimmed V and J ends, which lost 2 bases and 1 base, there was a span of 5 bases. The CDR3 has 14 amino acids. Germline CDR1 MNHEY, CDR2 SMNVEV (reference sequence). CDR3 sequence (DNA): TGTGCCAGCAGTTTACGCAGGAACACCGGGGAGCTGTTTTTT. Amino acid sequence: CASSLRRNTGELFF.

The table lists this clone with a few counts. The rearrangement links TRBV23-1 to TRBJ2-7; D is possibly TRBD1 (5 bases). TRBV23-1 is marked as an open reading frame, function uncertain. Trimming left V 0 bases short and J 7 bases short, with 16 bases between. The CDR3 is 15 amino acids. The CDR3 here is CASSQSNRLLREQYF. The CDR3 region has the DNA TGCGCCAGCAGTCAATCGAACAGGCTTCTGCGGGAGCAGTACTTC.

The CDR3 nucleotides read TGTGCCAGCAGCTTCGGAGCGAACACTGAAGCTTTCTTT. Its protein product is CASSFGANTEAFF. The chain couples TRBV11-2 to TRBJ1-1; no clear D gene. CDR3 length: 13 residues. CDR1 is SGHAT, CDR2 FQNNGV, per germline. V was shortened by 3 bases and J by 1 base, with 6 bases between the two germline ends.

The genes are TRBV7-3 and TRBJ2-1; 11 nucleotides align to TRBD2. Germline trimming cut 2 bases from V and 7 bases from J; bases unmatched to any gene: 10. The germline V gene has CDR1 SGHTA and CDR2 FQGTGA. The CDR3 sequence is 17 residues long. Written as DNA, the CDR3 is TGTGCCAGCAGCTTATTAGCGGGGGGGCTTTCGGGTAATGAGCAGTTCTTC. This encodes CASSLLAGGLSGNEQFF.

The chain recombines TRBV4-1 with TRBJ1-5; D unclear. Deletions cut 8 bases from V and 4 bases from J, with 15 bases between. The V gene's germline CDR1 is MGHRA and CDR2 YSYEKL. The CDR3 extends over 14 amino acids. CDR3: CASSLESGNQPQHF. DNA for the CDR3: TGCGCCAGCTCCCTTGAAAGCGGGAATCAGCCCCAGCATTTT.

The V call is TRBV6-5, the J call TRBJ2-2; D is perhaps TRBD1 (6 bases). The CDR3 covers 14 residues. Deletions cut 5 bases from V and 4 bases from J, with 11 bases between. The germline gives CDR1 MNHEY, CDR2 SVGAGI. The CDR3 DNA is TGTGCCAGCAGTCAGGGGCCGGTCACCGGGGAGCTGTTTTTT. Translated, it gives CASSQGPVTGELFF.

V and J are TRBV4-1 and TRBJ2-3; the D gene is possibly TRBD1 (6 bases). Trimming left V 4 bases short and J 2 bases short, with 13 bases between. The length of the CDR3 is 15 residues. From germline, CDR1 is MGHRA and CDR2 YSYEKL. CDR3 residues: CASSRIGQITDTQYF. The CDR3 DNA sequence: TGCGCCAGCAGCCGGATAGGACAGATCACAGATACGCAGTATTTT.

This clone was counted only a few times. The chain has TRBV3-1 (or the pseudogene TRBV3-2) and TRBJ1-2; 7 bases are a match to TRBD1. J lost 2 bases, V lost 1 base, and 4 bases had no gene match. The CDR3 extends over 15 amino acids. CDR1 LGHDT and CDR2 YNNKEL come from the germline V gene (reference sequence). CDR3: CASSQVWDRNYGYTF. Here the CDR3 DNA reads TGTGCCAGCAGCCAAGTGTGGGACAGAAACTATGGCTACACCTTC.

V and J are TRBV19 and TRBJ1-2; 8 nucleotides match TRBD1. Germline V CDR1 and CDR2: LNHDA, SQIVND (reference sequence). V gave up 3 bases and J gave up 6 bases; unmatched junction bases: 9. This CDR3 has 15 residues. The CDR3, as DNA: TGTGCCAGTAGTATCCACCGGACAGGGAGGGATGGCTACACCTTC. Residues: CASSIHRTGRDGYTF.

The genes are TRBV7-3 and TRBJ2-1; 10 nucleotides match TRBD1. Germline assignment: CDR1 SGHTA and CDR2 FQGTGA. V shed 5 bases, J shed 7 bases, and the junction held 11 bases outside the gene matches. The CDR3 covers 16 residues. The CDR3 sequence is CASSPARDRGRNEQFF. CDR3 nucleotides: TGTGCCAGCAGCCCGGCCCGGGACAGGGGACGTAATGAGCAGTTCTTC.

This sequence joins TRBV9 and TRBJ2-1; no clear D. The CDR3 spans 15 residues. CDR1 and CDR2 (germline): SGDLS, YYNGEE. Trimming shortened V by 0 bases and J by 5 bases, and 12 bases separated the two germline ends. DNA of the CDR3: TGTGCCAGCAGCGTAGGGCAGAAACCCCACAATGAGCAGTTCTTC. Its translation: CASSVGQKPHNEQFF.

V usage is TRBV7-2 and J usage is TRBJ2-5; TRBD1 aligns across 7 bases. CDR1 and CDR2 from the germline V gene are SGHTA and FQGNSA. The CDR3 consists of 14 residues. After removal of 5 bases from V and 4 bases from J, the junction contained 7 bases not matched to a gene. The CDR3 region is CASSPRGQAETQYF. The CDR3 coding sequence is TGTGCCAGCAGCCCGCGAGGACAGGCAGAGACCCAGTACTTC.

The chain recombines TRBV21-1 with TRBJ2-4; the D segment call TRBD1 is taken from the table without a DNA check. TRBV21-1 is classified as a pseudogene. This CDR3 is 15 amino acids long. The CDR3 region is CASGDRSRAKNIQYF. The CDR3 bases are TGTGCCAGCGGCGACAGGTCCCGAGCCAAAAACATTCAGTACTTC.

The J gene is TRBJ2-3, the V gene TRBV3-1 (or the pseudogene TRBV3-2); 7 bases are a match to TRBD1. This CDR3 region has 13 residues. The trim removed 2 bases at V and 5 bases at J, leaving 1 base unmatched. Germline V gene data show CDR1 as LGHDT and CDR2 as YNNKEL (reference sequence). The DNA of the CDR3 is TGTGCCAGCAGCCAAAGGGACAGAGATACGCAGTATTTT. Protein product: CASSQRDRDTQYF.

The V call is TRBV4-2, the J call TRBJ1-3, with 7 positions matching TRBD1. Germline CDR1 is LGHNA and CDR2 is YNFKEQ. CDR3 size: 15 residues. V shed 2 bases, J shed 3 bases, and the junction held 4 bases outside the gene matches. This CDR3 reads CASSQTTGVGNTIYF. CDR3 DNA sequence: TGTGCCAGCAGCCAAACTACAGGGGTTGGAAACACCATATATTTT.

The chain is built from TRBV2 and TRBJ2-7, with 9 bases that match TRBD1. The CDR3 runs to 13 residues. CDR1 SNHLY and CDR2 FYNNEI come from the germline V gene. J gave up 4 bases and V 6 bases, and 4 bases lay outside the gene matches. The CDR3 region is CASRVQGAYEQYF. CDR3 sequence (DNA): TGTGCCAGCAGAGTACAGGGGGCTTACGAGCAGTACTTC. The whole variable domain, remainder taken from reference TRBV2 and TRBJ2-7, is EPEVTQTPSHQVTQMGQEVILRCVPISNHLYFYWYRQILGQKVEFLVSFYNNEISEKSEIFDDQFSVERPDGSNFTLKIRSTKLEDSAMYFCASRVQGAYEQYFGPGTRLTVT.

The genes are TRBV10-3 and TRBJ1-2, with unresolved D. Trimming took off 0 bases at V and 2 bases at J, with 4 bases between the two ends. Germline CDR1 ENHRY, CDR2 SYGVKD. The CDR3 runs to 13 residues. This chain's CDR3 is CAISESQNYGYTF. CDR3 DNA sequence: TGTGCCATCAGTGAGTCACAGAACTATGGCTACACCTTC.

The chain combines TRBV19 with TRBJ1-1; 10 bases map to TRBD1. Germline V lookup: CDR1 LNHDA, CDR2 SQIVND (reference sequence). The junction had 8 bases not matched to a gene; V was cut back by 4 bases and J by 3 bases. The CDR3 length is 16 residues. The CDR3 nucleotides are TGTGCCAGTAGTAGGGACAGGGGTGTGAAGGACACTGAAGCTTTCTTT. Amino acid sequence: CASSRDRGVKDTEAFF. Using reference TRBV19 and TRBJ1-1 for the parts outside the CDR3, the full variable domain is DGGITQSPKYLFRKEGQNVTLSCEQNLNHDAMYWYRQDPGQGLRLIYYSQIVNDFQKGDIAEGYSVSREKKESFPLTVTSAQKNPTAFYLCASSRDRGVKDTEAFFGQGTRLTVV.

This chain links TRBV5-4 with TRBJ1-1, with D maybe TRBD1 (6 bases). V lost 4 bases and J 7 bases, leaving 17 bases between the germline ends. This CDR3 has 14 residues. CDR1 SGHNT and CDR2 YYREEE come from the germline V gene (reference sequence). This CDR3 is CASSPTQGRGEAFF. The DNA for the CDR3 is TGTGCCAGCAGCCCCACCCAGGGGAGAGGTGAAGCTTTCTTT.

V gene TRBV5-1 combines with J gene TRBJ2-7; 7 bases line up with TRBD1. Germline loops: CDR1 SGHRS, CDR2 YFSETQ. The trim removed 1 base at V and 1 base at J, leaving 5 bases unmatched. The CDR3 contains 15 residues. Here the CDR3 reads CASSLSRDSSYEQYF. In DNA, the CDR3 is TGCGCCAGCAGCTTGTCCCGGGACAGTTCCTACGAGCAGTACTTC.

The chain carries TRBV7-2 and TRBJ2-2; D call uncertain. The germline V gene has CDR1 SGHTA and CDR2 FQGNSA. This CDR3 has 15 amino acids. Trimming left V 1 base short and J 0 bases short, with 6 bases between. In DNA, the CDR3 is TGTGCCAGCAGCTTAGTGTCGGCGAACACCGGGGAGCTGTTTTTT. As protein: CASSLVSANTGELFF.

The CDR3 region has the DNA TGTGCCAGTAGTATAATTAGGGCGGGAGGCCGCCAAGAGACCCAGTACTTC. It encodes CASSIIRAGGRQETQYF. The V call is TRBV19, the J call TRBJ2-5, with TRBD2 matching over 8 bases. Germline trimming cut 2 bases from V and 1 base from J; bases unmatched to any gene: 9. Germline values: CDR1 LNHDA, CDR2 SQIVND (reference sequence). The CDR3 has 17 residues.

The chain employs TRBV19 and TRBJ1-2, with 10 bases fitting TRBD1. The junction had 18 bases not matched to a gene; V was cut back by 0 bases and J by 2 bases. Germline loops: CDR1 LNHDA, CDR2 SQIVND (reference sequence). The CDR3 has 21 residues. DNA of the CDR3: TGTGCCAGTAGTATAGATCACCCCGGCCGGGACAGGGGACGGTGGAACTATGGCTACACCTTC. Translated: CASSIDHPGRDRGRWNYGYTF.

V gene TRBV6-5 combines with J gene TRBJ1-5, with 8 bases that match TRBD1. Germline V lookup: CDR1 MNHEY, CDR2 SVGAGI. J lost 5 bases, V lost 4 bases, and 7 bases had no gene match. This CDR3 contains 15 residues. CDR3 residues: CASSFKDRVDQPQHF. The CDR3 DNA reads TGTGCCAGCAGTTTTAAGGACAGGGTTGATCAGCCCCAGCATTTT.